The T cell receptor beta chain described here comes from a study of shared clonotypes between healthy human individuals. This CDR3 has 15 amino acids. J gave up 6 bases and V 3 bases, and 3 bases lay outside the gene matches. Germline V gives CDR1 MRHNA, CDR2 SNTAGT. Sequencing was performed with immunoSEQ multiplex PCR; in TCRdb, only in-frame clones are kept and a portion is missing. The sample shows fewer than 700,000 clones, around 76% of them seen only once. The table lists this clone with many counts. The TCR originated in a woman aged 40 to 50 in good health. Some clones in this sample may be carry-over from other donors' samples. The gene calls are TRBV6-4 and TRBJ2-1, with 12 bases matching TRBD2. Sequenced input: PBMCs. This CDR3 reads CASSETSGRGNEQFF. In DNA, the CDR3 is TGTGCCAGCAGTGAGACTAGCGGGAGAGGCAATGAGCAGTTCTTC.